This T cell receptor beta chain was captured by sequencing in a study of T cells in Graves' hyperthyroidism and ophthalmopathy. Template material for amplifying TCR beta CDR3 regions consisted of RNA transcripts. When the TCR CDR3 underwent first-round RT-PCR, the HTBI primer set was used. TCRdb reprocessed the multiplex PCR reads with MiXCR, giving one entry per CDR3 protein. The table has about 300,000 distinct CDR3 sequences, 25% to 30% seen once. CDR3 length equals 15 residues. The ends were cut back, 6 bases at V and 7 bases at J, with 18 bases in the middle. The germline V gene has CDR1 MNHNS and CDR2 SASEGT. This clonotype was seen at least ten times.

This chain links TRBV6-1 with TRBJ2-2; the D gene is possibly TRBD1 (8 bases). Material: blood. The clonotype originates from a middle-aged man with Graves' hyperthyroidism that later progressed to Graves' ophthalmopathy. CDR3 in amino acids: CASRDREGGIGELFF. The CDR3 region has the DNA TGTGCCAGCAGGGACAGGGAGGGAGGGATCGGGGAGCTGTTTTTT.